These T cell receptor beta chains were read from a single sample in a study of metastatic and nonmetastatic thyroid tumors. TCRdb called clones again from the PCR reads with MiXCR. The repertoire holds about 4,300 clones, with nearly 35% as singletons. The specimen sequenced was adjacent normal tissue. These TCRs come from a female donor with papillary thyroid cancer or a benign thyroid nodule (not recorded which). Some clones in this sample may be carry-over from other donors' samples. CDR3s include the opening cysteine and the closing phenylalanine or tryptophan. The D gene is left open where the match is weak. Clone size is shown for a subset of rows, as once, few, many or a class of expanded clone.

V	size	J	D	CDR3	DNA
TRBV28	few	TRBJ2-7	.	CASRTSYEQYF	TGTGCCAGCAGAACGTCCTACGAGCAGTACTTC
TRBV6-1	few	TRBJ2-6	.	CASRAGGSGANVLTF	TGTGCCAGCCGGGCAGGCGGATCTGGGGCCAACGTCCTGACTTTC
TRBV11-2	.	TRBJ1-6	TRBD1	CASSLAGTGGSPLHF	TGTGCCAGCAGCTTAGCCGGGACAGGGGGTTCACCCCTCCACTTT
TRBV9	.	TRBJ1-3	.	CASSVGVSYSGNTIYF	TGTGCCAGCAGCGTAGGTGTCTCGTACTCTGGAAACACCATATATTTT
TRBV11-2	.	TRBJ2-7	TRBD1	CASSRSGTGGESNYEQYF	TGTGCCAGCAGCAGATCCGGGACAGGGGGCGAGTCTAACTACGAGCAGTACTTC
TRBV27	.	TRBJ2-3	.	CASSLLATFSTDTQYF	TGTGCCAGCAGTTTGCTAGCCACGTTTAGCACAGATACGCAGTATTTT
TRBV24-1	.	TRBJ2-2	TRBD2	CATSSGLVNTGELFF	TGTGCCACCAGTTCAGGACTAGTGAACACCGGTGAGCTGTTTTTT
TRBV11-1	.	TRBJ2-7	.	CASSSPGAGSSYEQYF	TGTGCCAGCAGCTCCCCAGGGGCGGGGAGCTCCTACGAGCAGTACTTC
TRBV27	few	TRBJ2-7	TRBD2	CASRTSALHEQYF	TGTGCCAGCAGGACTAGCGCCCTCCACGAGCAGTACTTC
TRBV11-2	.	TRBJ2-7	.	CASSPSIGQGGYEQYF	TGTGCCAGCAGCCCTTCCATCGGGCAGGGAGGCTACGAGCAGTACTTC
TRBV2	.	TRBJ2-5	.	CASSTEKGPCETQYF	TGTGCCAGCAGCACGGAGAAGGGCCCCTGTGAGACCCAGTACTTC
TRBV27	.	TRBJ2-5	TRBD1	CASSPPRGQGRETQYF	TGTGCCAGCAGCCCGCCTCGAGGACAGGGAAGAGAGACCCAGTACTTC
TRBV4-1	.	TRBJ2-7	TRBD1	CASSQDLYRGIYEQYF	TGCGCCAGCAGCCAAGATCTATACAGGGGGATCTACGAGCAGTACTTC
TRBV12-3/TRBV12-4	.	TRBJ1-1	.	CASSLERVEAFF	TGTGCCAGCAGTTTGGAGAGGGTTGAAGCTTTCTTT
TRBV12-3/TRBV12-4	.	TRBJ2-7	TRBD2	CASSLGSGRAYEQYF	TGTGCCAGCAGTTTAGGAAGCGGGAGGGCGTACGAGCAGTACTTC
TRBV28	large	TRBJ2-7	.	CASSAKGRWYF	TGTGCCAGCAGTGCAAAAGGGAGATGGTACTTC
TRBV6-2/TRBV6-3	.	TRBJ2-7	.	CASSAGDLGGEQYF	TGTGCCAGCAGCGCAGGCGACCTCGGTGGCGAGCAGTACTTC
TRBV5-1	.	TRBJ1-4	.	CASSLGGTLDEKLFF	TGCGCCAGCAGCTTAGGAGGGACCCTGGATGAAAAACTGTTTTTT
TRBV25-1	few	TRBJ1-4	.	CASSLGTTGLEKLFF	TGTGCCAGCAGTCTAGGGACGACAGGCCTAGAAAAACTGTTTTTT
TRBV20-1	many	TRBJ2-7	.	CSAKGILGDSYEQYF	TGCAGTGCTAAAGGGATTTTAGGAGACTCCTACGAGCAGTACTTC
TRBV12-3/TRBV12-4	few	TRBJ2-7	.	CASSLAIQGREQYF	TGTGCCAGCAGCTTAGCGATACAGGGTCGGGAGCAGTACTTC
TRBV5-8	.	TRBJ2-3	TRBD2	CAISFSRTSGRGGTDTQYF	TGTGCCATCAGCTTTTCCCGGACTAGCGGGAGGGGGGGCACAGATACGCAGTATTTT
TRBV12-3/TRBV12-4	few	TRBJ1-5	TRBD1	CASSPGQGGVQPQHF	TGTGCCAGCAGTCCAGGACAGGGGGGGGTCCAGCCCCAGCATTTT
TRBV6-2/TRBV6-3	.	TRBJ2-1	.	CASTREGSYNEQFF	TGTGCCAGCACACGGGAAGGGTCCTACAATGAGCAGTTCTTC
TRBV30	.	TRBJ2-7	.	CAWGGGTYEQYF	TGTGCCTGGGGGGGCGGGACCTACGAGCAGTACTTC
TRBV6-2/TRBV6-3	few	TRBJ2-7	TRBD1	CASSFGTGIEQYF	TGTGCCAGCAGTTTTGGGACAGGGATAGAGCAGTACTTC
TRBV6-1	.	TRBJ2-7	.	CASSDPKGGAAYEQYF	TGTGCCAGCAGTGACCCCAAGGGGGGGGCCGCCTACGAGCAGTACTTC
TRBV4-1	.	TRBJ2-5	.	CASSQEPRVGVTRYF	TGCGCCAGCAGCCAAGAGCCCCGAGTTGGAGTGACCCGATACTTC
TRBV29-1	medium-sized	TRBJ1-1	.	CSVEGDMGTEAFF	TGCAGCGTTGAGGGGGATATGGGCACTGAAGCTTTCTTT
TRBV5-1	few	TRBJ2-7	TRBD2	CASSSYGGRAGRSYEQYF	TGCGCCAGCAGCTCATATGGCGGGAGGGCCGGGAGGTCCTACGAGCAGTACTTC
TRBV6-2/TRBV6-3	.	TRBJ2-1	TRBD2	CASSSHSGGWDNEQFF	TGTGCCAGCAGTTCCCATAGCGGGGGGTGGGACAATGAGCAGTTCTTC
TRBV25-1	large	TRBJ2-3	TRBD1	CASSAPGTGGTDTQYF	TGTGCCAGCAGTGCCCCCGGGACAGGAGGGACAGATACGCAGTATTTT
TRBV6-1	few	TRBJ2-2	.	CASKRDDSTNTGELFF	TGTGCCAGCAAGAGGGACGACAGCACGAACACCGGGGAGCTGTTTTTT
TRBV27	few	TRBJ1-1	TRBD1	CASSAGQGTTEAFF	TGTGCCAGCAGTGCGGGACAGGGGACCACTGAAGCTTTCTTT
TRBV6-1	few	TRBJ1-1	.	CASFGGGERTEAFF	TGTGCCAGCTTCGGTGGGGGAGAGAGGACTGAAGCTTTCTTT
TRBV6-6	few	TRBJ1-1	.	CASSYVKNTEAFF	TGTGCCAGCAGTTACGTGAAGAACACTGAAGCTTTCTTT
TRBV14	.	TRBJ2-3	TRBD1	CASSLTGGLTDTQYF	TGTGCCAGCAGTCTGACAGGGGGTTTAACAGATACGCAGTATTTT
TRBV10-3	.	TRBJ1-3	TRBD1	CAIRDPGQSNSGNTIYF	TGTGCCATCAGGGACCCGGGACAGTCAAACTCTGGAAACACCATATATTTT
TRBV11-2	many	TRBJ2-2	TRBD2	CASSLRLAGENTGELFF	TGTGCCAGCAGCTTAAGACTAGCGGGAGAGAACACCGGGGAGCTGTTTTTT
TRBV5-5	.	TRBJ1-1	.	CASSPGPGVNTEAFF	TGTGCCAGCAGCCCCGGACCGGGTGTGAACACTGAAGCTTTCTTT
TRBV4-2	many	TRBJ2-2	TRBD2	CASTPGLAGGLYTGELFF	TGTGCCAGCACTCCGGGACTAGCGGGAGGGTTGTACACCGGGGAGCTGTTTTTT
TRBV7-2	.	TRBJ1-5	.	CASSLFVRGQPQHF	TGTGCCAGCAGCTTATTCGTTCGCGGTCAGCCCCAGCATTTT
TRBV4-2	.	TRBJ1-4	.	CASSLDVTNEKLFF	TGTGCCAGCAGCCTCGACGTTACTAATGAAAAACTGTTTTTT
TRBV6-1	few	TRBJ2-1	TRBD2	CASSENSLRATSGNEQFF	TGTGCCAGCAGTGAAAACAGCCTCCGGGCAACTAGCGGGAATGAGCAGTTCTTC
TRBV6-1	large	TRBJ1-1	.	CASSFTVNTEAFF	TGTGCCAGCAGTTTTACAGTCAACACTGAAGCTTTCTTT